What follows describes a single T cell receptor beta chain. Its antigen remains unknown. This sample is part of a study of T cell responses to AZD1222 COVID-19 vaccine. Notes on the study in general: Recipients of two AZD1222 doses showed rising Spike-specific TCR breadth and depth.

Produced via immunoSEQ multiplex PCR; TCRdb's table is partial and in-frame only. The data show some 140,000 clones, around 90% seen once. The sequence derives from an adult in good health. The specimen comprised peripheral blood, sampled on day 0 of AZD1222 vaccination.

CDR3 bases: TGTGCCAGAAGCTCGAGCAGGGGGTATTGCTATGGCTACACCTTC. It yields the protein CARSSSRGYCYGYTF. The rearrangement joins TRBV5-3 to TRBJ1-2, with 7 bases matching TRBD1. TRBV5-3 is given ORF status, its function remaining uncertain. V lost 3 bases, J lost 4 bases, and 9 bases stayed unmatched. The CDR3 consists of 15 residues.